The clone carrying this T cell receptor (beta chain) was observed many times. These data come from a study of Graves' ophthalmopathy and Graves' hyperthyroidism. RNA served as the template for amplifying TCR beta CDR3 regions. First-round RT-PCR relied on HTBI primers, and a second-round multiplex PCR came next. TCRdb analysed the multiplex PCR reads with MiXCR anew, one entry per CDR3 protein. This table has 300,000 to 400,000 distinct CDR3 sequences, 15% to 20% appearing once. The germline CDR1 and CDR2 sequences are PRHDT and FYEKMQ (reference sequence). Trimming took 5 bases from V and 4 from J, leaving 11 bases between them. The CDR3 has 13 residues.

The J gene is TRBJ2-5, the V gene TRBV13, with D perhaps matching TRBD2 (6 bases). The sequenced sample consisted of peripheral blood. The TCR was taken from an adult man with Graves' ophthalmopathy. The CDR3 bases are TGTGCCAGCAGCGCCGACGGGGGAGAGACCCAGTACTTC. Residues: CASSADGGETQYF. The whole variable domain, remainder taken from reference TRBV13 and TRBJ2-5, is AAGVIQSPRHLIKEKRETATLKCYPIPRHDTVYWYQQGPGQDPQFLISFYEKMQSDKGSIPDRFSAQQFSDYHSELNMSSLELGDSALYFCASSADGGETQYFGPGTRLLVL.